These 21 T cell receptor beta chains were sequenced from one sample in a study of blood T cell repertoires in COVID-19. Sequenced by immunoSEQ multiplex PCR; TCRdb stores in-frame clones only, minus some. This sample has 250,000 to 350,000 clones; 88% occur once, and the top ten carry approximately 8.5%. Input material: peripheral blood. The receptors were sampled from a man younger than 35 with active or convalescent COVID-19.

CDR3 amino acids: CASGRDTYTGELFF. DNA for the CDR3: TGTGCCAGCGGCCGGGACACCTACACCGGGGAGCTGTTTTTT. The rearrangement uses TRBV18 and TRBJ2-2; D perhaps matches TRBD1 (6 bases). V was clipped by 8 bases and J by 3 bases, with 13 bases between them. The CDR3 is 14 amino acids. From germline, CDR1 is KGHSH and CDR2 LQKENI.

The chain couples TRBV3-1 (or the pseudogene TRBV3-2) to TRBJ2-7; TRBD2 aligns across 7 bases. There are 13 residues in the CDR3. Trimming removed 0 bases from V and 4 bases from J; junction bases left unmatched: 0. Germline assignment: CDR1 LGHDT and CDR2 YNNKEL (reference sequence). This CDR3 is CASSQDGGYEQYF. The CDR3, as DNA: TGTGCCAGCAGCCAAGACGGGGGGTACGAGCAGTACTTC.

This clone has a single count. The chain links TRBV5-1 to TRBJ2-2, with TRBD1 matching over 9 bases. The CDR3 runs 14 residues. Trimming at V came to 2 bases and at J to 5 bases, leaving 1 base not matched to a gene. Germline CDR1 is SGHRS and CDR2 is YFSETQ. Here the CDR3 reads CASSFDRGTGELFF. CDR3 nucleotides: TGCGCCAGCAGCTTCGACAGGGGGACCGGGGAGCTGTTTTTT. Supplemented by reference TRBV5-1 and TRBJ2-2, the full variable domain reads KAGVTQTPRYLIKTRGQQVTLSCSPISGHRSVSWYQQTPGQGLQFLFEYFSETQRNKGNFPGRFSGRQFSNSRSEMNVSTLELGDSALYLCASSFDRGTGELFFGEGSRLTVL.

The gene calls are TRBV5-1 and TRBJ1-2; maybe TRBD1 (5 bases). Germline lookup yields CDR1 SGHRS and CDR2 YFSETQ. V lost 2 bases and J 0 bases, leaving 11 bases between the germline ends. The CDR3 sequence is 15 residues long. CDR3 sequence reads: CASSFGSGTNYGYTF. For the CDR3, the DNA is TGCGCCAGCAGCTTCGGTTCAGGGACTAACTATGGCTACACCTTC.

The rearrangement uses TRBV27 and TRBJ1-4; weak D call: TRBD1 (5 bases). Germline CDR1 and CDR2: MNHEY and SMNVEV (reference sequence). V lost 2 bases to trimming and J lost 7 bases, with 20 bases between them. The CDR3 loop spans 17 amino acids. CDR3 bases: TGTGCCAGCAGTTTAGGGGCGAACTCCTGGGGTGCTGAAAAACTGTTTTTT. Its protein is CASSLGANSWGAEKLFF.

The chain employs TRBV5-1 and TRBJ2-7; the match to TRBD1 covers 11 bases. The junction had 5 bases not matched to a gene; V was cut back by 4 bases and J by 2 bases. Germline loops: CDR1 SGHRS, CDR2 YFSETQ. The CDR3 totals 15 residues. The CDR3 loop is CASSAGTGGTYEQYF. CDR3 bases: TGCGCCAGCAGCGCGGGGACAGGGGGGACCTACGAGCAGTACTTC.

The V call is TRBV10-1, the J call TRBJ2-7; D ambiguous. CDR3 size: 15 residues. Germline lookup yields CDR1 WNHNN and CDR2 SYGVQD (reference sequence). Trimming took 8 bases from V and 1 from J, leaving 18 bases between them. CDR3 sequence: CASLPIAGLSYEQYF. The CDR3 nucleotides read TGCGCCAGCCTTCCGATAGCCGGGTTGTCCTACGAGCAGTACTTC.

For the CDR3, the DNA is TGTGCCAGCAAACTTGCAGGGACCGGGGAGCTGTTTTTT. Translating it yields CASKLAGTGELFF. The chain couples TRBV12-3 or TRBV12-4 to TRBJ2-2; TRBD1 might be the D (5 bases). The CDR3 runs 13 residues. Trimming cost V 7 bases and J 5 bases, with 11 bases left between them.

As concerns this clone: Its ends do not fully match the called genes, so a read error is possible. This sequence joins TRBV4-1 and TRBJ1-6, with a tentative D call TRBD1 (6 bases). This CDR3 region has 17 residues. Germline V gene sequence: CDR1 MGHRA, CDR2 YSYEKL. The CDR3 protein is CASSQEGAGVYNSPLHF. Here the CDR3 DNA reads TGCGCCAGCAGCCAAGAGGGGGCAGGAGTCTATAATTCGCCCCTCCACTTT.

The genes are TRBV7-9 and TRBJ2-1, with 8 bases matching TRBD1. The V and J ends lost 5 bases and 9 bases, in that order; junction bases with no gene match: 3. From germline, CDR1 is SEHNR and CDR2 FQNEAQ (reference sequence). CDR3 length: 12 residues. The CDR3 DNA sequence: TGTGCCAGCAGCCATGGACAGGGTGAGCAGTTCTTC. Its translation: CASSHGQGEQFF. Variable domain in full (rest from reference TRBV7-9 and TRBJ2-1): DTGVSQNPRHKITKRGQNVTFRCDPISEHNRLYWYRQTLGQGPEFLTYFQNEAQLEKSRLLSDRFSAERPKGSFSTLEIQRTEQGDSAMYLCASSHGQGEQFFGPGTRLTVL.

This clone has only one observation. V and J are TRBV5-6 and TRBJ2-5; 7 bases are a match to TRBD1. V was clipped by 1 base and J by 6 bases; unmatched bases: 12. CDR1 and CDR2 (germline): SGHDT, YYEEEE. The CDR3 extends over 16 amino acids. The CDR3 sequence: CASSLRFLGQVQTQYF. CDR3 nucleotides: TGTGCCAGCAGCTTGCGTTTTCTTGGACAGGTCCAGACCCAGTACTTC.

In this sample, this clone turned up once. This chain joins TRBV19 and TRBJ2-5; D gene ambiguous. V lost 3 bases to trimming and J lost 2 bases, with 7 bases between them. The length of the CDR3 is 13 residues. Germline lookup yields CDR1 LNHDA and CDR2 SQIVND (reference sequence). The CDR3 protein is CASSIGSQETQYF. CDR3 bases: TGTGCCAGTAGTATTGGCAGTCAAGAGACCCAGTACTTC.

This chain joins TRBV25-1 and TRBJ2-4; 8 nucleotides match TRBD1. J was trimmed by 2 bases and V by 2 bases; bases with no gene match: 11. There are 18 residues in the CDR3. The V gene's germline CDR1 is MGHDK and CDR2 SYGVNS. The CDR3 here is CASSEPVRQGSPKNIQYF. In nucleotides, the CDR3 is TGTGCCAGCAGTGAACCGGTGAGACAGGGGTCCCCCAAAAACATTCAGTACTTC.

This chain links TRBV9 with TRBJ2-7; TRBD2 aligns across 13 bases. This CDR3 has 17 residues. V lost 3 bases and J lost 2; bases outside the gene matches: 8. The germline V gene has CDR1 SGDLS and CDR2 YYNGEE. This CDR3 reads CASSATTGTSGAYEQYF. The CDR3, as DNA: TGTGCCAGCAGCGCAACGACCGGGACTAGCGGGGCCTACGAGCAGTACTTC.

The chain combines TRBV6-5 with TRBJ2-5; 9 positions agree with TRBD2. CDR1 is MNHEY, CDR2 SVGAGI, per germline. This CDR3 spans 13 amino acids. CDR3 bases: TGTGCGGTACATACTAGCGGGCAAGAGACCCAGTACTTC. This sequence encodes CAVHTSGQETQYF.

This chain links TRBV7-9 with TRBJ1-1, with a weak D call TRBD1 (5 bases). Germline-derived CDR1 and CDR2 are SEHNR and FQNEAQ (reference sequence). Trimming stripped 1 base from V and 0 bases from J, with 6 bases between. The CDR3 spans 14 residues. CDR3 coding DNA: TGTGCCAGCAGCTTAGACAGGTTGAACACTGAAGCTTTCTTT. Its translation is CASSLDRLNTEAFF.

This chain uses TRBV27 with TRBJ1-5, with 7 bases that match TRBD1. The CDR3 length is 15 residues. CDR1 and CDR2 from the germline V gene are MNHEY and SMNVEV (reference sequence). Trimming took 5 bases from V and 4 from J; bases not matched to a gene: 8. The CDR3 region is CASSPQTGRNQPQHF. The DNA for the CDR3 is TGTGCCAGCAGTCCACAGACAGGGCGTAATCAGCCCCAGCATTTT.

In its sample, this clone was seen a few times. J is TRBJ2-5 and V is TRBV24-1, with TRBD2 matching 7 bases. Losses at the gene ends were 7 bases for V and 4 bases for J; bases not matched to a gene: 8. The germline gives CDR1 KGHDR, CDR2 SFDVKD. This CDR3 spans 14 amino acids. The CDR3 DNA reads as TGTGCCACCAGCGCAGCGGGGACTATAGAGACCCAGTACTTC. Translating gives CATSAAGTIETQYF.

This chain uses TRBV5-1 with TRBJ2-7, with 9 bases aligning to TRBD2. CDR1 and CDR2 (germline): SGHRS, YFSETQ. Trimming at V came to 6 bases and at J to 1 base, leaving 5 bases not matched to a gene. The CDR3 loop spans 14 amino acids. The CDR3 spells CASTERGDSYEQYF. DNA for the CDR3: TGCGCCAGCACGGAGCGGGGGGATTCCTACGAGCAGTACTTC.

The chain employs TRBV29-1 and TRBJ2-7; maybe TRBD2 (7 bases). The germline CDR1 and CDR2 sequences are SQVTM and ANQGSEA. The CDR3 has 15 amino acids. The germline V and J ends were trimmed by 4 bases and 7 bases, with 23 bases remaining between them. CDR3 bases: TGCAGCGTTGTCACGGGGGGCGGGAGCCGGGGGGAGCAGTACTTC. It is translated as CSVVTGGGSRGEQYF.

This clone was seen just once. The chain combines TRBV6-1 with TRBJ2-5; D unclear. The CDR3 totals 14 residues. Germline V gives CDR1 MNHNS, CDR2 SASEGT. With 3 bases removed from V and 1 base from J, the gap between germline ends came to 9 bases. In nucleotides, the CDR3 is TGTGCCAGCAGTGAGTATGGCAGCCAAGAGACCCAGTACTTC. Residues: CASSEYGSQETQYF.